This T cell receptor (beta chain) appears in the sequencing data of a study of cytomegalovirus exposure and HLA in healthy donors. Study findings and constraints: Usually a TCR sequence was rare, but some public TCRs were found in many donors. A previous analysis found most TCR beta V segments productive roughly 90% or roughly 30% of the time. In a later analysis, a missense DCLRE1C variant was linked to TCR beta V- and J-gene trimming.

Samples came from healthy bone marrow donors. A note on this clone: As yet, its antigen is unknown.

PCR was performed using 60 Vbeta and 13 Jbeta primers. Assay: immunoSEQ multiplex PCR; the TCRdb copy retains only in-frame clones and omits some. The repertoire has just over 150,000 clones, about 79% of them found once; the top ten carry around 0.98%. The V and J ends lost 3 bases and 4 bases, in that order; junction bases with no gene match: 6. The CDR3 runs to 15 residues. CDR1 and CDR2 (germline): SGDLS, YYNGEE. The receptor's source is a woman aged 45-60 years in good health and CMV-seropositive. V gene TRBV9 combines with J gene TRBJ2-7; 11 bases map to TRBD1. Sequenced input: PBMCs. CDR3: CASSGRDRGSYEQYF. The CDR3 nucleotides are TGTGCCAGCAGCGGGCGGGACAGGGGGTCTTACGAGCAGTACTTC.